This section outlines one TCR beta chain sequence together with its context. Its antigen is unidentified. This CDR3 spans 18 amino acids. V shed 4 bases and J 6 bases; nucleotides not matched to a gene: 17. Germline CDR1 SGHTA, CDR2 FQGNSA. The data are from a study of molecular identifiers for immune sequencing clone quantification. TCRdb reanalysed the PCR reads using MiXCR and keeps one entry per CDR3 protein. The data hold approximately 320,000 distinct CDR3 sequences, with about 23% observed a single time. Study-wide points: Identical TCR molecules sharing a barcode could underestimate highly expanded clone sizes. The share of molecules held by clones above 20 RNA copies was over 99% in effector cells and under 1% in naive cells.

This TCR derives from a human donor in good health. Some libraries in this study had Jurkat cell RNA spiked in. Sample: naive CD8+ T cells from blood, with Jurkat cell RNA spiked in. Indicated subset: FACS-sorted CD8+CD4-CCR7+CD45RA+ naive T cells. The chain uses TRBV7-2 and TRBJ2-1; 8 nucleotides match TRBD2. The CDR3 DNA follows: TGTGCCAGCAGCTCGCGCCGGGGGGGCAGGGAGGCTCGCAATGAGCAGTTCTTC. Encoded protein: CASSSRRGGREARNEQFF.